This T cell receptor (beta chain) is drawn from a study of shared clonotypes between healthy human individuals. Study-wide findings and caveats: A generally larger estimated richness was seen in naive subsets than in memory subsets.

Terminally differentiated effector memory CD45RA+ cells were excluded by CCR7 positive selection of CD45RO-negative cells. This clone is a singleton in its sample. Its target is not known. Authors' data handling: From ImmunoSEQ came sequences covering only the junction and carrying no quality scores, so filtering differed. Some clones are missing from TCRdb's copy, which holds only in-frame ones; the method was immunoSEQ multiplex PCR. V, J and clone size are those of that table, while D and trimming were read from the DNA. The sample has millions of clones, 85% to 95% seen once. CDR3 length: 13 residues. Germline V gene sequence: CDR1 MNHEY, CDR2 SMNVEV (reference sequence).

This chain links TRBV27 with TRBJ2-5, with D possibly matching TRBD1 (6 bases). The J call may not be correct, given that the DNA end is closer to TRBJ2-7. The receptor's source is a man between 18 and 29 years old in good health. Some clones in this sample may be carry-over from other donors' samples. Sequencing was done on a sample of naive CD8+ T cells from PBMCs. The CDR3 coding sequence is TGTGCCAGCAGTGCAAACAGGGCGTACGAGCAGTACTTC. Amino acid sequence: CASSANRAYEQYF.